These T cell receptor beta chains were read from a single sample in a study of blood T cell repertoires in COVID-19. Assay: immunoSEQ multiplex PCR; the TCRdb copy retains only in-frame clones and omits some. Altogether about 220,000 clones are present, 86% being singletons, with the ten largest covering about 9.4%. Material: peripheral blood. These receptors originate from a woman in her forties or fifties with COVID-19, enrolled during active disease. Each CDR3 is given with its conserved first and last residue. The order of the fields is V gene, D gene, J gene, CDR3 DNA, CDR3 protein. A D gene is named only where the DNA matches it firmly.

TRBV7-8,TRBD2,TRBJ2-3,TGTGCCAGCAGCTTGTTCCTCGGGGGGATCAATACGCAGTATTTT,CASSLFLGGINTQYF
TRBV28,NA,TRBJ2-7,TGTGCCAGCAGTGCCTCAGGGGCCGAGCAGTACTTC,CASSASGAEQYF
TRBV20-1,NA,TRBJ2-1,TGCAGTGCAGGACAGTCCAATGAGCAGTTCTTC,CSAGQSNEQFF
TRBV7-2,NA,TRBJ1-1,TGTGCCAGCAGCGCTGGGGGGTGGGTTAGGAACACTGAAGCTTTCTTT,CASSAGGWVRNTEAFF
TRBV6-2/TRBV6-3,NA,TRBJ1-2,TGTGCCAGCAGTTACGCAGGGGCCGATACTAACTATGGCTACACCTTC,CASSYAGADTNYGYTF
TRBV19,NA,TRBJ2-1,TGTGCCAGTAGTATAAGAGCCTGGGGAGGCCTCTCCTACAATGAGCAGTTCTTC,CASSIRAWGGLSYNEQFF
TRBV5-1,NA,TRBJ2-3,TGCGCCAGCAGCTTGGTTCCCGGTAGCACAGATACGCAGTATTTT,CASSLVPGSTDTQYF
TRBV11-2,TRBD1,TRBJ2-2,TGTGCCAGCAGCTTATGGGAGACAGGGACGGGGGAGCTGTTTTTT,CASSLWETGTGELFF
TRBV6-2/TRBV6-3,NA,TRBJ2-5,TGTGCCAGCAGTTATTGGGCAGTCCAAGAGACCCAGTACTTC,CASSYWAVQETQYF
TRBV15,NA,TRBJ2-1,TGTGCCACCAGCAGTAAGACTCACAATGAGCAGTTCTTC,CATSSKTHNEQFF